Many counts were recorded for the clone carrying this T cell receptor beta chain. Its antigen is unidentified. This record comes from a study of blood T cells in healthy people across ages. Study-level points and caveats: The recorded TCR beta diversity per million T cells decreased in a roughly linear manner with age. Higher naive T cell percentage went strongly together with higher TCR beta diversity.

A second PCR of 7 to 11 cycles used a sample-barcoded 5' primer and a J-beta primer mix. All samples yielded 3 million or more CDR3-containing paired-end reads. TCRdb reprocessed the 5' RACE reads via MiXCR and lists one record per CDR3 protein. The sample consists of about 640,000 distinct CDR3 sequences, about 30% of them appearing once. Each sample provided at least 5.5 micrograms of extracted total RNA. The sequence was collected from an elderly woman in good health. Source material: blood.

The CDR3 region is CASSQAARLAGGLGEQFF. The CDR3 DNA reads as TGCGCCAGCAGCCAAGCCGCCCGACTAGCGGGGGGGCTGGGTGAGCAGTTCTTC. V gene TRBV4-3 combines with J gene TRBJ2-1; TRBD2 matches at 14 bases. The CDR3 totals 18 residues. Germline CDR1 is LGHNA and CDR2 is YSLEER. With 1 base clipped from V and 9 bases from J, the junction kept 11 bases outside the gene matches.